Listed here is a single TCR beta chain. The CDR3 totals 15 residues. CDR1 and CDR2 (germline): SQVTM, ANQGSEA. V dropped 6 bases and J dropped 0; count of bases not matched to a gene: 8. This sample stems from a study of T cell changes during pregnancy in multiple sclerosis. Measured with immunoSEQ multiplex PCR; TCRdb has only the in-frame clones, and not every one. Of approximately 70,000 clones in the sample, 92% were seen once. This material consisted of peripheral blood, taken in the first trimester of pregnancy. The sequence came from a female donor in good health, enrolled as a control in a pregnancy study. The chain recombines TRBV29-1 with TRBJ1-5; TRBD1 agrees at 7 bases. Here the CDR3 reads CSVTHRGDSNQPQHF. In nucleotides, the CDR3 is TGCAGCGTCACACACAGGGGCGATAGCAATCAGCCCCAGCATTTT.